Here is one TCR beta chain with its context. No antigen is known for it. V lost 5 bases to trimming and J lost 5 bases, with 15 bases between them. This CDR3 has 14 amino acids. The germline V gene has CDR1 SGHVS and CDR2 FNYEAQ. All donors came from Russia, were Caucasian and healthy, and spanned ages about 6 to 100. A J-beta primer mix and a sample-barcoded 5' primer were used in a second PCR of about 7 to 11 cycles. TCRdb redid the calling of the 5' RACE reads with MiXCR, one entry per CDR3 protein. The data contain about 1,500,000 distinct CDR3 sequences, about 28% of them seen just once; the ten biggest clones take up 6.5% to 8.5%. This record comes from a study of blood T cells in healthy people across ages. Study results and caveats: Estimates of total diversity, which came from one million sequenced T cells, were considered to be underestimates. Across samples, TCR beta diversity tracked strongly with naive T cell percentage. The long-lived group displayed more naive CD4+ cells, plus higher diversity, than the aged donors did.

The sample consisted of blood. V usage is TRBV7-6 and J usage is TRBJ2-5, with D possibly TRBD1 on 5 matching bases. The origin of this receptor is a woman in her 30s in good health. CDR3 protein: CASSPRALGETQYF. The CDR3 coding sequence is TGTGCCAGCAGCCCCAGGGCCCTAGGGGAGACCCAGTACTTC.